This T cell receptor beta chain was obtained from a study of blood T cell repertoires in COVID-19. As for the study in general: The United States, Italy and Spain supplied acute and convalescent COVID-19 samples.

Germline CDR1 reads SNHLY; CDR2 reads FYNNEI. The CDR3 is 15 amino acids. J gave up 0 bases and V 6 bases, and 4 bases lay outside the gene matches. Method: immunoSEQ multiplex PCR; TCRdb's copy keeps in-frame clones and lacks some. Of 190,000 or so clones listed, around nine tenths are singletons. This receptor was obtained from a man aged 55 to 69 who had recovered from COVID-19. The chain combines TRBV2 with TRBJ1-4; 7 bases are a match to TRBD1. The specimen was peripheral blood. CDR3 sequence: CASSLDRATNEKLFF. CDR3 in DNA: TGTGCCAGCAGCCTCGACAGGGCAACTAATGAAAAACTGTTTTTT.